One T cell receptor beta chain is described in this entry. Its specificity is not known. The data originate from a study of cytomegalovirus exposure and HLA in healthy donors. The junction had 15 bases not matched to a gene; V was cut back by 1 base and J by 6 bases. Germline CDR1 reads SGHDT; CDR2 reads YYEEEE. CDR3 length: 17 residues. The primer mix had 60 Vbeta and 13 Jbeta primers. Sequencing used immunoSEQ multiplex PCR; TCRdb keeps in-frame clones, though not all of them. The data contain approximately 150,000 clones, around 80% of them singletons. General study results and limits: Roughly uniform sequencing depth across donors was assumed, possibly incorrectly. A missense variant in DCLRE1C was later tied to TCR beta V- and J-gene trimming. In a later analysis, productive TCRs from donors in an Asian-associated ancestry cluster reportedly carried fewer N-insertions than the cohort mean.

The receptor's source is a female donor in good health and CMV-seronegative. The sample consisted of PBMCs. The chain joins TRBV5-6 to TRBJ1-1, with 7 bases fitting TRBD1. The DNA for the CDR3 is TGTGCCAGCAGCTTGAGTGATAGGGACAGCCGACCGCCTGAAGCTTTCTTT. The encoded protein is CASSLSDRDSRPPEAFF.